These T cell receptor beta chains were read from a single sample in a study of T cells after yellow fever vaccination. A single record per CDR3 protein comes from TCRdb applying MiXCR to the 5' RACE reads. Of hundreds of thousands of distinct CDR3 sequences in the sample, 19% were seen once. Sequenced here: PBMCs, sampled 15 days after the yellow fever booster vaccination. These receptor sequences come from a man in his thirties or forties who received the YFV17D yellow fever vaccine. Both conserved end residues are part of each CDR3. A D gene is named only where the DNA matches it firmly. Some rows have no size entry. The others give once, few or many, or a class for an expanded clone.

D: NA; J: TRBJ2-1; size: few; V: TRBV6-2/TRBV6-3; length: 12; CDR3: CASSSDSNEQFF; DNA: TGTGCCAGCAGTTCGGACTCCAATGAGCAGTTCTTC
D: TRBD1; J: TRBJ2-2; size: NA; V: TRBV10-1; length: 15; CDR3: CASSLGGTNNGELFF; DNA: TGCGCCAGCAGTCTAGGGGGCACGAACAACGGGGAGCTGTTTTTT
D: TRBD1; J: TRBJ2-7; size: few; V: TRBV2; length: 15; CDR3: CASRGPGQGATEQYF; DNA: TGTGCCAGCAGGGGGCCCGGACAGGGGGCTACCGAGCAGTACTTC
D: TRBD2; J: TRBJ2-3; size: NA; V: TRBV7-9; length: 15; CDR3: CASSLGTSPTDTQYF; DNA: TGTGCCAGCAGCTTAGGGACTAGTCCCACAGATACGCAGTATTTT
D: NA; J: TRBJ2-7; size: few; V: TRBV6-5; length: 15; CDR3: CASSYSTSGLNEQYF; DNA: TGTGCCAGCAGTTACTCGACCTCGGGGCTCAACGAGCAGTACTTC
D: NA; J: TRBJ2-3; size: NA; V: TRBV12-3/TRBV12-4; length: 14; CDR3: CASTRGSSTDTQYF; DNA: TGTGCCAGCACCCGGGGTTCTAGCACAGATACGCAGTATTTT
D: TRBD1; J: TRBJ2-3; size: NA; V: TRBV12-3/TRBV12-4; length: 16; CDR3: CASRTGTGAATDTQYF; DNA: TGTGCCAGCAGGACCGGGACAGGGGCGGCCACAGATACGCAGTATTTT
D: NA; J: TRBJ2-2; size: NA; V: TRBV5-6; length: 11; CDR3: CASSVSGELFF; DNA: TGTGCCAGCAGCGTTTCCGGGGAGCTGTTTTTT
D: TRBD2; J: TRBJ2-1; size: NA; V: TRBV9; length: 17; CDR3: CASSLTPPGLASHEPFF; DNA: TGTGCCAGCAGCCTCACTCCACCGGGACTAGCCTCTCATGAGCCGTTCTTC
D: NA; J: TRBJ2-1; size: NA; V: TRBV7-2; length: 16; CDR3: CASSTTPRVSYNEQFF; DNA: TGTGCCAGCAGCACCACGCCTAGGGTCAGCTACAATGAGCAGTTCTTC
D: NA; J: TRBJ2-2; size: few; V: TRBV20-1; length: 16; CDR3: CSAPRGAGAGTGELFF; DNA: TGCAGTGCCCCTCGGGGGGCAGGTGCGGGCACCGGGGAGCTGTTTTTT
D: TRBD2; J: TRBJ2-5; size: few; V: TRBV7-2; length: 15; CDR3: CASSLGAGRVETQYF; DNA: TGTGCCAGCAGCTTAGGGGCCGGGAGGGTGGAGACCCAGTACTTC
D: TRBD2; J: TRBJ2-7; size: NA; V: TRBV7-9; length: 16; CDR3: CASSPGTSGSIYEQYF; DNA: TGTGCCAGCAGCCCCGGGACTAGCGGGAGTATCTACGAGCAGTACTTC
D: NA; J: TRBJ1-1; size: NA; V: TRBV5-8; length: 13; CDR3: CASSFKDGTEAFF; DNA: TGTGCCAGCAGCTTCAAGGATGGGACTGAAGCTTTCTTT
D: TRBD2; J: TRBJ2-1; size: few; V: TRBV20-1; length: 15; CDR3: CSAGQTSGSYNEQFF; DNA: TGCAGTGCGGGGCAGACTAGCGGGAGCTACAATGAGCAGTTCTTC
D: NA; J: TRBJ2-7; size: few; V: TRBV7-2; length: 14; CDR3: CASSLAGNGYEQYF; DNA: TGTGCCAGCAGCTTAGCAGGGAATGGGTACGAGCAGTACTTC
D: TRBD2; J: TRBJ2-7; size: NA; V: TRBV5-6; length: 16; CDR3: CASTPGGSGSSREQYF; DNA: TGTGCCAGCACTCCGGGGGGAAGCGGGAGTTCTCGCGAGCAGTACTTC
D: NA; J: TRBJ1-1; size: few; V: TRBV4-3; length: 14; CDR3: CASSQGGANTEAFF; DNA: TGCGCCAGCAGCCAAGGGGGGGCGAACACTGAAGCTTTCTTT
D: NA; J: TRBJ2-7; size: NA; V: TRBV12-3/TRBV12-4; length: 13; CDR3: CASSLAIDYEQYF; DNA: TGTGCCAGCAGTTTGGCTATCGACTACGAGCAGTACTTC
D: NA; J: TRBJ2-1; size: NA; V: TRBV4-1; length: 16; CDR3: CASSQTETSSYNEQFF; DNA: TGCGCCAGCAGCCAAACCGAGACAAGCTCCTACAATGAGCAGTTCTTC
D: NA; J: TRBJ2-5; size: NA; V: TRBV27; length: 14; CDR3: CASSLYVGGETQYF; DNA: TGTGCCAGCAGTTTATATGTCGGCGGGGAGACCCAGTACTTC
D: NA; J: TRBJ2-1; size: NA; V: TRBV7-9; length: 15; CDR3: CASSSAGPTYNEQFF; DNA: TGTGCCAGCAGCTCCGCGGGACCAACCTACAATGAGCAGTTCTTC
D: NA; J: TRBJ2-4; size: few; V: TRBV11-1; length: 18; CDR3: CASSLGEGSAGSKNIQYF; DNA: TGTGCCAGCAGCTTAGGGGAAGGCTCGGCGGGATCCAAAAACATTCAGTACTTC
D: TRBD1; J: TRBJ2-2; size: few; V: TRBV12-3/TRBV12-4; length: 18; CDR3: CASRLPLPDRGNTGELFF; DNA: TGTGCCAGCAGACTGCCCCTACCGGACAGGGGAAACACCGGGGAGCTGTTTTTT
D: NA; J: TRBJ2-3; size: NA; V: TRBV29-1; length: 15; CDR3: CSVPTPPAGTDTQYF; DNA: TGCAGCGTTCCTACGCCCCCGGCGGGTACAGATACGCAGTATTTT
D: NA; J: TRBJ2-3; size: many; V: TRBV7-2; length: 13; CDR3: CASSLVIPDTQYF; DNA: TGTGCCAGCAGCTTAGTCATACCAGATACGCAGTATTTT
D: TRBD2; J: TRBJ2-3; size: NA; V: TRBV28; length: 16; CDR3: CASSLSHSGAPDTQYF; DNA: TGTGCCAGCAGTTTGTCTCATAGCGGGGCCCCGGATACGCAGTATTTT
D: TRBD2; J: TRBJ2-1; size: few; V: TRBV5-1; length: 15; CDR3: CASSLVSGAPNEQFF; DNA: TGCGCCAGCAGCTTGGTTAGCGGGGCCCCTAATGAGCAGTTCTTC